This T cell receptor beta chain was recovered during a study of blood T cells in healthy people across ages. The length of the CDR3 is 13 residues. Germline V gene data show CDR1 as SGHTA and CDR2 as FQGNSA. The authors ran a second PCR of about 7 to 11 cycles using a sample-barcoded 5' primer and a J-beta primer mix. TCRdb redid the calling of the 5' RACE reads with MiXCR, one entry per CDR3 protein. Here the sample spans roughly 1.9 million distinct CDR3 sequences, roughly two fifths being singletons. The sample consisted of blood. The origin of this receptor is a human donor in good health. The chain recombines TRBV7-2 with TRBJ2-7; D is unresolved. The J call is in doubt because the DNA end fits TRBJ2-5 better. The CDR3 loop reads CASSGSILETQYF. The DNA of the CDR3 is TGTGCCAGCAGCGGTAGCATTTTGGAGACCCAGTACTTC.